The 9 T cell receptor beta chains presented below share a single source sample, sequenced in a study of PD-1 blockade in classical Hodgkin lymphoma. The assay was immunoSEQ multiplex PCR, and TCRdb's table has in-frame clones only and misses some. The sample records about 96,000 clones, just over 90% being singletons. Specified time point: cycle 4 day 1 (C4D1), after 6 weeks of nivolumab. After autologous stem cell transplantation all patients relapsed, and prior brentuximab vedotin exposure differed between cohorts. The sample consisted of peripheral blood mononuclear cells (PBMCs), taken before the fourth cycle of nivolumab. The origin of the receptors is a human donor with classical Hodgkin lymphoma.

The chain combines TRBV5-4 with TRBJ2-5, with 11 bases aligning to TRBD1. V lost 4 bases and J lost 4; bases outside the gene matches: 3. This CDR3 has 14 residues. Germline CDR1 SGHNT, CDR2 YYREEE (reference sequence). As DNA, the CDR3 is TGTGCCAGCAGCCCCGGGACAGGGGGAGAGACCCAGTACTTC. Translating gives CASSPGTGGETQYF.

The chain employs TRBV27 and TRBJ2-5; TRBD2 matches 10 bases. Germline CDR1 is MNHEY and CDR2 is SMNVEV (reference sequence). Losses at the gene ends were 5 bases for V and 2 bases for J; bases not matched to a gene: 11. CDR3 length equals 17 residues. The CDR3 here is CASSPRLAGVLQETQYF. CDR3 DNA: TGTGCCAGCAGTCCCCGGCTAGCGGGAGTATTGCAAGAGACCCAGTACTTC.

The genes are TRBV2 and TRBJ2-1; 8 bases align to TRBD2. CDR3 size: 15 residues. CDR1 and CDR2 from the germline V gene are SNHLY and FYNNEI. J was trimmed by 2 bases and V by 9 bases; bases with no gene match: 9. The CDR3 coding sequence is TGTGCCAGTAGGGGTGGCGGGAGGACCTACAATGAGCAGTTCTTC. The encoded protein is CASRGGGRTYNEQFF.

This sequence joins TRBV12-5 and TRBJ1-4; 8 bases line up with TRBD1. CDR1 and CDR2 (germline): LGHNT, FRNRAP. This CDR3 region has 15 residues. The V gene end was trimmed by 0 bases and the J gene end by 7 bases; junction bases not matched to a gene: 4. The DNA of the CDR3 is TGTGCTAGTGGTTTGGTAAGGGACAGGAGTGAAAAACTGTTTTTT. This encodes CASGLVRDRSEKLFF.

The gene calls are TRBV6-1 and TRBJ1-1; 8 nucleotides agree with TRBD1. In germline, CDR1 is MNHNS, CDR2 SASEGT. With 3 bases clipped from V and 0 bases from J, the junction kept 18 bases outside the gene matches. The CDR3 extends over 20 amino acids. CDR3 sequence reads: CASSETMRFRDRRMNTEAFF. The CDR3, as DNA: TGTGCCAGCAGTGAGACCATGAGGTTCCGGGACAGGCGGATGAACACTGAAGCTTTCTTT.

This rearrangement joins TRBV19 to TRBJ1-3, with no clear D. The CDR3 runs 14 residues. V gave up 6 bases and J gave up 0 bases, with 9 bases separating them. Per germline, CDR1 LNHDA and CDR2 SQIVND (reference sequence). The CDR3 coding sequence is TGTGCCAGTAGCGGCAGCTACTCTGGAAACACCATATATTTT. Translated: CASSGSYSGNTIYF.

This chain connects TRBV9 to TRBJ2-2, with 7 bases identical to TRBD1. The V segment lost 0 bases and the J segment 1 base; nucleotides outside the gene matches: 9. The CDR3 has 18 residues. CDR1 and CDR2 from the germline V gene are SGDLS and YYNGEE. CDR3 region: CASSVDVGGGWNTGELFF. CDR3 coding DNA: TGTGCCAGCAGCGTAGATGTAGGGGGCGGTTGGAACACCGGGGAGCTGTTTTTT. Variable domain in full (rest from reference TRBV9 and TRBJ2-2): DSGVTQTPKHLITATGQRVTLRCSPRSGDLSVYWYQQSLDQGLQFLIQYYNGEERAKGNILERFSAQQFPDLHSELNLSSLELGDSALYFCASSVDVGGGWNTGELFFGEGSRLTVL.

This chain joins TRBV4-1 and TRBJ2-7, with D unresolved. Germline V lookup: CDR1 MGHRA, CDR2 YSYEKL. The CDR3 has 18 residues. Trimming took off 2 bases at V and 2 bases at J, with 22 bases between the two ends. CDR3: CASSQSFPAGTITYEQYF. The CDR3 DNA sequence: TGCGCCAGCAGCCAAAGTTTCCCGGCAGGCACCATAACCTACGAGCAGTACTTC.

The V and J genes are TRBV28 and TRBJ2-4; D is perhaps TRBD2 (7 bases). This CDR3 comprises 14 residues. Trimming took 4 bases from V and 9 from J, leaving 16 bases between them. Germline V gene lookup returns CDR1 MDHEN and CDR2 SYDVKM. The CDR3 nucleotides are TGTGCCAGCAGTTCTCGGGGGGCTACCATCATTCAGTACTTC. This sequence encodes CASSSRGATIIQYF.